A selection of T cell receptor beta chains follows, all from one sample in a study of cytomegalovirus exposure and HLA in healthy donors. The assay was immunoSEQ multiplex PCR, and TCRdb's table has in-frame clones only and misses some. This table has under 250,000 clones, approximately 78% appearing once. The sequenced sample was PBMCs. Receptor source: a woman in her 40s in good health and CMV-seronegative. Both conserved end residues are trimmed from each CDR3. The order of the fields is J gene, clone size, V gene, CDR3 protein. Rows give clone size only sometimes, using once, few, many, or a class for an expanded clone.

TRBJ2-7 | once | TRBV7-6 | ASSLVSGVNYEQY
TRBJ2-4 | few | TRBV11-3 | ASSLGQGVAKNIQY
TRBJ1-2 | . | TRBV28 | ASSLSTGGPFPYGYT
TRBJ1-1 | . | TRBV10-3 | AISESWTGVNTEAF
TRBJ2-5 | . | TRBV4-1 | ASSLEQGAQETQY
TRBJ2-2 | few | TRBV9 | ASSVESQFGNGIAGELF
TRBJ2-7 | few | TRBV18 | ASSPVQGQGHEQY
TRBJ2-7 | . | TRBV27 | ASSLSAGTSYEQY
TRBJ1-2 | . | TRBV10-3 | AISEIGGNYGYT
TRBJ2-3 | few | TRBV7-6 | ASSLAPGEDTQY
TRBJ2-7 | once | TRBV27 | ASSIRLGSYEQY
TRBJ2-7 | . | TRBV2 | ASSPGQGPYVQY
TRBJ2-3 | . | TRBV5-1 | ASVPTGGLDTQY
TRBJ2-1 | . | TRBV28 | ASSFSPASVYNEQF
TRBJ2-3 | . | TRBV19 | ASSTDRITDTQY
TRBJ1-1 | . | TRBV19 | ASSLGSRAF
TRBJ2-7 | once | TRBV10-1 | ASSVAPSYEQY
TRBJ1-5 | . | TRBV9 | ASSVVIGLWQGEYYSNQPQH
TRBJ2-7 | once | TRBV10-2 | ASSAGGHLRYEQY
TRBJ1-5 | . | TRBV7-9 | SSSLETGGGGPQH
TRBJ1-4 | . | TRBV27 | ASSQLRTGIDIEKLF
TRBJ2-1 | few | TRBV18 | ASSPPGQTGDEQF
TRBJ2-3 | . | TRBV7-9 | ASSLGKLATDTQY
TRBJ1-5 | . | TRBV6-1 | ASSEAGEQGLQH
TRBJ1-2 | . | TRBV6-5 | ASRGRGINGYT
TRBJ2-5 | . | TRBV6-1 | ASSRLAGGRETQY
TRBJ1-6 | . | TRBV28 | ASSLGPGSPLH
TRBJ2-5 | . | TRBV2 | ASSETLQETQY
TRBJ2-3 | once | TRBV6-7 | ASSYSRAGGSHSTDTQY
TRBJ1-4 | . | TRBV19 | ASSPTGGSTNEKLF
TRBJ2-7 | . | TRBV4-1 | ASRKLAISSYEQY
TRBJ2-1 | . | TRBV29-1 | SVEDWSSGRMGVGQF
TRBJ2-3 | . | TRBV6-4 | ASSDGLGSDTQY
TRBJ1-5 | . | TRBV6-6 | ASRDRASNQPQH
TRBJ1-1 | . | TRBV5-1 | ASSLDWGMNTEAF
TRBJ1-3 | . | TRBV29-1 | SVPLGGNSGNTIY
TRBJ2-7 | . | TRBV4-2 | ASSLKMVAGGGEQY
TRBJ1-2 | few | TRBV5-5 | ASSDLPGQVPGYT
TRBJ2-7 | few | TRBV7-9 | ASSPPGHSYEQY
TRBJ1-2 | once | TRBV2 | ASSENRVPYYGYT
TRBJ2-5 | . | TRBV9 | ASSQGLGKPETQY
TRBJ1-3 | . | TRBV9 | ASSPRSGNTIY
TRBJ1-2 | . | TRBV7-9 | ASSFGDSLINYGYT
TRBJ2-7 | . | TRBV4-2 | ASSQHLGQGFYEQY
TRBJ2-7 | . | TRBV11-2 | ASSLERSRSEQY